This T cell receptor beta chain was recorded in a study of OX40 agonist ivuxolimab in advanced cancers. About the study: As their treatment, patients were administered ivuxolimab, an agonistic anti-OX40 (CD134) antibody. One patient with hepatocellular carcinoma and two with cutaneous melanoma, three in all, had partial responses.

Excluded were patients having autoimmune disease history or systemic immunosuppression. Method: immunoSEQ multiplex PCR; TCRdb's copy keeps in-frame clones and lacks some. The sample shows 75,000 to 95,000 clones, less than 90% of them seen only once. Details on this clone: Antigen specificity is unknown.

Trimming cost V 6 bases and J 1 base, with 27 bases left between them. Germline V gene sequence: CDR1 KGHSH, CDR2 LQKENI. This CDR3 region has 19 residues. Whole-study findings and limits: At doses 0.1 to 3.0 mg/kg, CD4+ and CD8+ clones expanded.

This rearrangement joins TRBV18 to TRBJ1-1; TRBD1 might be the D (5 bases). The TCR was taken from an adult with an advanced solid tumor such as melanoma, head and neck, liver or kidney cancer. The sequenced sample was CD4+ or CD8+ T cells sorted from blood, obtained in a trial of the OX40 agonist ivuxolimab. The CDR3 sequence is CASSQRGTPGGSENTEAFF. The CDR3 nucleotides read TGTGCCAGCTCCCAACGTGGGACTCCGGGAGGTTCAGAGAACACTGAAGCTTTCTTT.